A selection of T cell receptor beta chains follows, all from one sample in a study of blood T cell repertoires in COVID-19. Produced via immunoSEQ multiplex PCR; TCRdb's table is partial and in-frame only. The sample yields 150,000 or so clones, 87% seen once. The sequencing input was PBMCs or T cells enriched from blood (not recorded which). These receptors were obtained from a woman between 40 and 55 years old who had been exposed to COVID-19. CDR3s include the opening cysteine and the closing phenylalanine or tryptophan. Each record gives: clone size, D gene, J gene, V gene, CDR3 protein, CDR3 DNA. D genes are given only for firm matches. Size is omitted from some rows. Given values are once, few, many or a class for expanded clones.

>-|TRBD2|TRBJ2-2|TRBV4-3
CASSQLGLAGGGPGELFF
TGCGCCAGCAGCCAACTCGGACTAGCGGGAGGGGGTCCCGGGGAGCTGTTTTTT
>-|-|TRBJ2-7|TRBV6-2/TRBV6-3
CASSKYQGYEQYF
TGTGCCAGCAGCAAATATCAGGGCTACGAGCAGTACTTC
>-|TRBD2|TRBJ2-5|TRBV6-6
CASSGTSGGEETQYF
TGTGCCAGCAGTGGAACTAGCGGGGGGGAAGAGACCCAGTACTTC
>-|TRBD2|TRBJ2-1|TRBV11-2
CASSLVLAGEFSYNEQFF
TGTGCCAGCAGCTTGGTCCTAGCGGGCGAATTCTCCTACAATGAGCAGTTCTTC
>-|TRBD1|TRBJ2-7|TRBV27
CASSSGTLNRGEQYF
TGTGCCAGCAGTTCGGGGACTCTAAACAGGGGGGAGCAGTACTTC
>-|TRBD2|TRBJ2-4|TRBV18
CASSLSGLAGGENIQYF
TGTGCCAGCTCACTTTCGGGACTAGCGGGAGGAGAAAACATTCAGTACTTC
>-|TRBD1|TRBJ1-1|TRBV5-1
CASSLGTGVGTEAFF
TGCGCCAGCAGCTTGGGGACAGGGGTGGGCACTGAAGCTTTCTTT
>-|TRBD1|TRBJ1-5|TRBV10-3
CAIAGTENQPQHF
TGTGCCATCGCCGGGACAGAGAATCAGCCCCAGCATTTT
>-|TRBD2|TRBJ2-5|TRBV6-1
CASSERLAGEETQYF
TGTGCCAGCAGTGAAAGACTAGCGGGTGAAGAGACCCAGTACTTC
>few|TRBD1|TRBJ2-1|TRBV4-1
CASSQTGGGEDRDEQFF
TGCGCCAGCAGCCAAACAGGGGGCGGGGAGGATCGGGATGAGCAGTTCTTC
>-|TRBD1|TRBJ1-2|TRBV6-1
CASSERGQSDGYTF
TGTGCCAGCAGTGAGAGGGGACAGTCCGATGGCTACACCTTC
>-|TRBD1|TRBJ1-1|TRBV27
CASSLVGGWTEAFF
TGTGCCAGCAGTTTGGTAGGGGGCTGGACTGAAGCTTTCTTT
>-|-|TRBJ2-2|TRBV7-2
CASSLWLDGELFF
TGTGCCAGCAGCTTATGGCTCGACGGGGAGCTGTTTTTT
>few|-|TRBJ2-7|TRBV28
CASSLRSVREQYF
TGTGCCAGCAGTTTACGCAGCGTGCGCGAGCAGTACTTC
>-|-|TRBJ2-1|TRBV3-1/TRBV3-2
CASSQQTVNEQFF
TGTGCCAGCAGCCAACAGACTGTAAATGAGCAGTTCTTC
>-|-|TRBJ2-5|TRBV18
CASSPQTVSGETQYF
TGTGCCAGCTCACCCCAGACAGTTTCAGGAGAGACCCAGTACTTC
>-|TRBD2|TRBJ2-2|TRBV5-1
CASSPRVGGEGGELFF
TGCGCCAGCAGCCCCCGAGTGGGGGGGGAAGGCGGGGAGCTGTTTTTT